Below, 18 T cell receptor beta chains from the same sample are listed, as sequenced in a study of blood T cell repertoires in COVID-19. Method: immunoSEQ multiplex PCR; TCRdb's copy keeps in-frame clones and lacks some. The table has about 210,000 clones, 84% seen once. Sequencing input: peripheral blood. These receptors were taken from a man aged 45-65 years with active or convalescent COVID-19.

The CDR3 DNA is TGTGCCAGCAGCCAAGAGTACAGTGGCGAGACCCAGTACTTC. Translation gives CASSQEYSGETQYF. This chain links TRBV14 with TRBJ2-5; D gene uncertain. The CDR3 covers 14 residues. CDR1 is SGHDN, CDR2 FVKESK, per germline. V shed 0 bases and J shed 5 bases, with 10 bases lying between them.

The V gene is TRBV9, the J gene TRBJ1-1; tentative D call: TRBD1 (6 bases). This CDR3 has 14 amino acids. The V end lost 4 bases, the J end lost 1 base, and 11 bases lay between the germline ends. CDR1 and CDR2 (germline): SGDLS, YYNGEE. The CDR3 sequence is CASSPQGGNTEAFF. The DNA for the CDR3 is TGTGCCAGCAGCCCTCAAGGGGGGAACACTGAAGCTTTCTTT.

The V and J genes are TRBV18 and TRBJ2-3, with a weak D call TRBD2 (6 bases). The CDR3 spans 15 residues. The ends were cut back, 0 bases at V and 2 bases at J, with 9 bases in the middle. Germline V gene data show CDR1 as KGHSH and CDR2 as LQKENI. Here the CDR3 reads CASSPPGGTTDTQYF. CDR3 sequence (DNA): TGTGCCAGCTCACCACCGGGCGGGACCACAGATACGCAGTATTTT. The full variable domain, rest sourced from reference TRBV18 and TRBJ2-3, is NAGVMQNPRHLVRRRGQEARLRCSPMKGHSHVYWYRQLPEEGLKFMVYLQKENIIDESGMPKERFSAEFPKEGPSILRIQQVVRGDSAAYFCASSPPGGTTDTQYFGPGTRLTVL.

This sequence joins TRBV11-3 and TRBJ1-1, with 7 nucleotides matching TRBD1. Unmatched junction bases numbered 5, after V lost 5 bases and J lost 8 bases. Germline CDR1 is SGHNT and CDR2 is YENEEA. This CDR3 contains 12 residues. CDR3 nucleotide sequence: TGTGCCAGCAGCGGCCGGGACAGCGAAGCTTTCTTT. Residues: CASSGRDSEAFF.

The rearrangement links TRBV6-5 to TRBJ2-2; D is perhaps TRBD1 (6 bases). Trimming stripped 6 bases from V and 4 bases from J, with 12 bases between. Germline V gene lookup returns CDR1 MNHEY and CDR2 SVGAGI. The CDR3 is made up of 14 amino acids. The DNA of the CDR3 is TGTGCCAGCAGCATCCAGGGGAGCACCGGGGAGCTGTTTTTT. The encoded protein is CASSIQGSTGELFF.

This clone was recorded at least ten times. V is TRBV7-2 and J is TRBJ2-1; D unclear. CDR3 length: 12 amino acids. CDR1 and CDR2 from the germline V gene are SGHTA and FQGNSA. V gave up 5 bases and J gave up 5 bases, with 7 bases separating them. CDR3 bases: TGTGCCAGCAGCCCGGTGAACAATGAGCAGTTCTTC. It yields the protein CASSPVNNEQFF.

The CDR3 sequence: CASSFQTKGNEQFF. The DNA of the CDR3 is TGTGCCAGCAGCTTCCAGACTAAGGGCAATGAGCAGTTCTTC. V gene TRBV7-2 combines with J gene TRBJ2-1; D is perhaps TRBD2 (5 bases). From germline, CDR1 is SGHTA and CDR2 FQGNSA. CDR3 length: 14 residues. Trimming took 3 bases from V and 6 from J, leaving 12 bases between them. Looking up the rest from reference TRBV7-2 and TRBJ2-1 gives the full variable domain: GAGVSQSPSNKVTEKGKDVELRCDPISGHTALYWYRQSLGQGLEFLIYFQGNSAPDKSGLPSDRFSAERTGGSVSTLTIQRTQQEDSAVYLCASSFQTKGNEQFFGPGTRLTVL.

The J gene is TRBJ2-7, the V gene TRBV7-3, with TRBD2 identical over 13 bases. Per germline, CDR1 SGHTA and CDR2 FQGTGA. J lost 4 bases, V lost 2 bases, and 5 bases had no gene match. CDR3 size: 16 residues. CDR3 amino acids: CASSLGGTSGIYEQYF. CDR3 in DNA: TGTGCCAGCAGCTTAGGAGGGACTAGCGGGATTTACGAGCAGTACTTC.

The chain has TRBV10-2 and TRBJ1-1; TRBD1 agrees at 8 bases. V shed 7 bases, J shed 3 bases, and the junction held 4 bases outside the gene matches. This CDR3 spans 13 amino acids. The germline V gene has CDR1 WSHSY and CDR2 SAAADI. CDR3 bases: TGCGCCAGCACCCGGGACAGGTACACTGAAGCTTTCTTT. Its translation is CASTRDRYTEAFF.

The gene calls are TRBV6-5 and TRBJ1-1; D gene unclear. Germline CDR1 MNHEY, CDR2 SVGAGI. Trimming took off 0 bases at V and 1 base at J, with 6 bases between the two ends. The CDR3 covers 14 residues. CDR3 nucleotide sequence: TGTGCCAGCAGTTACTCCCCGCGGAACACTGAAGCTTTCTTT. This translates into CASSYSPRNTEAFF.

The CDR3 DNA follows: TGTGCCAGCAGCTTAGGCGGGACAGCTAATTCACCCCTCCACTTT. Translating it yields CASSLGGTANSPLHF. This chain links TRBV7-8 with TRBJ1-6; 7 bases fit TRBD1. Unmatched junction bases numbered 3, after V lost 1 base and J lost 6 bases. CDR3 length equals 15 residues. Per germline, CDR1 SGHVS and CDR2 FQNEAQ.

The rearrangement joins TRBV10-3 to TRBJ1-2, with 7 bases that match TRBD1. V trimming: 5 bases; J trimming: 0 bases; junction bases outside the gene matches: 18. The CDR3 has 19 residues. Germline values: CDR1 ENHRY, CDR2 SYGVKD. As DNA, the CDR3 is TGTGCCATCAGTCCAGGGGGAAAGTTAAAATCGCTCGCTAACTATGGCTACACCTTC. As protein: CAISPGGKLKSLANYGYTF.

In DNA form, the CDR3 reads TGTGCCAGCAGCTTAAGGAGGCGGGGAGCCAAAAACATTCAGTACTTC. This encodes CASSLRRRGAKNIQYF. The chain links TRBV5-4 to TRBJ2-4; possibly TRBD2 for D (6 bases). Germline CDR1 reads SGHNT; CDR2 reads YYREEE (reference sequence). Trimming cost V 2 bases and J 0 bases, with 12 bases left between them. The CDR3 runs to 16 residues. The full variable domain, its missing parts supplied by reference TRBV5-4 and TRBJ2-4, is ETGVTQSPTHLIKTRGQQVTLRCSSQSGHNTVSWYQQALGQGPQFIFQYYREEENGRGNFPPRFSGLQFPNYSSELNVNALELDDSALYLCASSLRRRGAKNIQYFGAGTRLSVL.

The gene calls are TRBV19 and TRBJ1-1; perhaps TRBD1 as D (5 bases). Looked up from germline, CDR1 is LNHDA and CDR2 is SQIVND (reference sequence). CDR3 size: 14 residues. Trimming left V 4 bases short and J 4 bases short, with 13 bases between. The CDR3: CASSTGAGGTEAFF. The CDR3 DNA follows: TGTGCCAGTAGTACAGGCGCGGGGGGCACTGAAGCTTTCTTT.

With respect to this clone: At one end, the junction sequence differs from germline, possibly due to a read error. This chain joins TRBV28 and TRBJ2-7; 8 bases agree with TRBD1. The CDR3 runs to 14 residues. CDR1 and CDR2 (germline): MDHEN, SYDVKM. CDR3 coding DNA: TGTGCCAGCAGTTCGGTGGACAGGGTGGAGGACAGAACCTTC. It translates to CASSSVDRVEDRTF.

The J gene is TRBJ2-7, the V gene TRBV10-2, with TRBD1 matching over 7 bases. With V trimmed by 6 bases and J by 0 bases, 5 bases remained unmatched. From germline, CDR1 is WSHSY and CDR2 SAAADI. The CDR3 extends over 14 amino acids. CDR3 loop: CASRMTGSSYEQYV. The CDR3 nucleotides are TGCGCCAGCAGAATGACAGGGAGCTCCTACGAGCAGTACGTC.

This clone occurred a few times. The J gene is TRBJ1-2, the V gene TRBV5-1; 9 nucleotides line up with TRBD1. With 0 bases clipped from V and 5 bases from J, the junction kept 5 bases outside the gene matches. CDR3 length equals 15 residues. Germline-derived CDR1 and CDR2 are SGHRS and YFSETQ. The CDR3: CASSLATGQGYGYTF. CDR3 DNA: TGCGCCAGCAGCTTGGCCACAGGACAGGGGTATGGCTACACCTTC.

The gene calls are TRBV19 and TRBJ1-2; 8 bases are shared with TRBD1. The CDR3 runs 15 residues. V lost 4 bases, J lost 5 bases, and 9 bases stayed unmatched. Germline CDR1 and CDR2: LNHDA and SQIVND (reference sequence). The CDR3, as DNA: TGTGCCAGTAGTACGGGGGACAGGCGAACTTATGGCTACACCTTC. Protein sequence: CASSTGDRRTYGYTF.